A single sample is the source of the 20 T cell receptor beta chains below, sequenced in a study of blood T cell repertoires in COVID-19. This table comes from immunoSEQ multiplex PCR, and its TCRdb copy is limited to in-frame clones, with some not included. This sample carries around 190,000 clones, roughly 80% of them seen once, and the ten largest clones take 3.2%. The sample comprised PBMCs or T cells enriched from blood (not recorded which). These receptors came from a woman aged 25-40 years who had recovered from COVID-19.

The V gene is TRBV6-5, the J gene TRBJ1-2, with TRBD1 as a possible D gene (5 bases). V lost 6 bases and J lost 4, with 9 bases in between. Per the germline V gene, CDR1 is MNHEY and CDR2 is SVGAGI. The CDR3 covers 12 residues. The CDR3 coding sequence is TGTGCCAGCAGCCCAGGGATCTATGGCTACACCTTC. It translates to CASSPGIYGYTF.

The chain has TRBV12-3 or TRBV12-4 and TRBJ2-2; 8 bases agree with TRBD1. Losses at the gene ends were 6 bases for V and 12 bases for J; bases not matched to a gene: 9. The CDR3 extends over 13 amino acids. CDR3 sequence: CASRRTGSGKLFF. CDR3 nucleotide sequence: TGTGCCAGCAGGAGGACAGGGAGTGGGAAGCTGTTTTTT.

V gene TRBV19 combines with J gene TRBJ1-2; 8 bases are a match to TRBD1. J was trimmed by 1 base and V by 9 bases; bases with no gene match: 4. Germline V gene lookup returns CDR1 LNHDA and CDR2 SQIVND (reference sequence). This CDR3 is 13 amino acids long. The CDR3 nucleotides read TGTGCCAGCGGTGACAGGGGTAACTATGGCTACACCTTC. Translating it yields CASGDRGNYGYTF. Full variable domain (missing parts from reference TRBV19 and TRBJ1-2): DGGITQSPKYLFRKEGQNVTLSCEQNLNHDAMYWYRQDPGQGLRLIYYSQIVNDFQKGDIAEGYSVSREKKESFPLTVTSAQKNPTAFYLCASGDRGNYGYTFGSGTRLTVV.

This chain uses TRBV21-1 with TRBJ1-2; the D call of TRBD1 is as the table states it, not checked on the DNA. TRBV21-1 is flagged as a pseudogene. The CDR3 covers 14 residues. CDR3 in amino acids: CASSKIAGVYGYTF. CDR3 sequence (DNA): TGTGCCAGCAGCAAGATTGCAGGGGTCTATGGCTACACCTTC.

V usage is TRBV7-2 and J usage is TRBJ1-4; 8 bases are a match to TRBD1. There are 14 residues in the CDR3. Germline trimming cut 5 bases from V and 5 bases from J; bases unmatched to any gene: 4. CDR1 is SGHTA and CDR2 is FQGNSA in the germline V gene. The CDR3 nucleotides are TGTGCCAGCAGCATCCGGGACAGGAATGAAAAACTGTTTTTT. This encodes CASSIRDRNEKLFF.

The J gene is TRBJ1-5, the V gene TRBV5-1; D possibly corresponds to TRBD1 (5 bases). CDR1 and CDR2 (germline): SGHRS, YFSETQ. V was pared by 0 bases and J by 8 bases, with 12 bases between. The CDR3 length is 14 residues. This chain's CDR3 is CASSLGRGAEPQHF. CDR3 nucleotide sequence: TGCGCCAGCAGCTTGGGAAGGGGCGCGGAGCCCCAGCATTTT.

The chain couples TRBV7-6 to TRBJ2-1, with TRBD2 identical over 9 bases. Germline CDR1 and CDR2: SGHVS and FNYEAQ. The CDR3 sequence is 15 residues long. V trimming: 3 bases; J trimming: 4 bases; junction bases outside the gene matches: 4. CDR3 DNA sequence: TGTGCCAGCAGCTTTTTAGCGGGGGCTTACAATGAGCAGTTCTTC. Amino acid sequence: CASSFLAGAYNEQFF. Full variable domain (outside the CDR3, taken from reference TRBV7-6 and TRBJ2-1): GAGVSQSPRYKVTKRGQDVALRCDPISGHVSLYWYRQALGQGPEFLTYFNYEAQQDKSGLPNDRFSAERPEGSISTLTIQRTEQRDSAMYRCASSFLAGAYNEQFFGPGTRLTVL.

This chain connects TRBV27 to TRBJ1-1; D call uncertain. Deletions cut 5 bases from V and 6 bases from J, with 13 bases between. Germline V gene data show CDR1 as MNHEY and CDR2 as SMNVEV (reference sequence). The CDR3 loop spans 13 amino acids. The DNA of the CDR3 is TGTGCCAGCAGTCCCCGCGGCCGGTCTGAAGCTTTCTTT. Protein sequence: CASSPRGRSEAFF.

The V and J genes are TRBV6-5 and TRBJ1-1; D might be TRBD1 (6 bases). The germline V gene has CDR1 MNHEY and CDR2 SVGAGI. CDR3 length: 15 amino acids. V was cut by 2 bases and J by 3 bases, with 13 bases left in between. The CDR3 is CASSYTRTGYTEAFF. In DNA, the CDR3 is TGTGCCAGCAGTTACACCCGAACAGGGTACACTGAAGCTTTCTTT.

The chain recombines TRBV10-3 with TRBJ1-2; 7 bases are a match to TRBD1. The J segment lost 4 bases and the V segment lost 2 bases, leaving 4 bases of the junction unmatched. The germline CDR1 and CDR2 sequences are ENHRY and SYGVKD. The CDR3 extends over 14 amino acids. CDR3 region: CAISERDSSYGYTF. The CDR3 DNA is TGTGCCATCAGTGAGAGGGACAGCTCCTATGGCTACACCTTC.

The rearrangement uses TRBV6-4 and TRBJ1-5; TRBD1 might be the D (5 bases). Germline V gene lookup returns CDR1 MRHNA and CDR2 SNTAGT. The V end lost 8 bases, the J end lost 3 bases, and 14 bases lay between the germline ends. The CDR3 contains 14 residues. The CDR3 sequence is CASVWGTPNQPQHF. As DNA, the CDR3 is TGTGCCAGCGTGTGGGGCACCCCCAATCAGCCCCAGCATTTT.

CDR3 DNA: TGCAGCGTTGACGGCGGGAGGGGGAACACTGAAGCTTTCTTT. Translation gives CSVDGGRGNTEAFF. This chain connects TRBV29-1 to TRBJ1-1, with D maybe TRBD1 (5 bases). The length of the CDR3 is 14 residues. Trimming took off 3 bases at V and 1 base at J, with 12 bases between the two ends. Per germline, CDR1 SQVTM and CDR2 ANQGSEA. Together with reference TRBV29-1 and TRBJ1-1, the CDR3 gives the full variable domain: SAVISQKPSRDICQRGTSLTIQCQVDSQVTMMFWYRQQPGQSLTLIATANQGSEATYESGFVIDKFPISRPNLTFSTLTVSNMSPEDSSIYLCSVDGGRGNTEAFFGQGTRLTVV.

The rearrangement joins TRBV5-5 to TRBJ1-2; TRBD1 is a possible D gene (5 bases). The V end lost 0 bases, the J end lost 5 bases, and 11 bases lay between the germline ends. CDR1 is SGHKS and CDR2 is YYEKEE in the germline V gene (reference sequence). The CDR3 is 14 amino acids. The CDR3 bases are TGTGCCAGCAGCTTGGTCACGGAGGGGTATGGCTACACCTTC. Protein sequence: CASSLVTEGYGYTF.

This clone was seen just once. J is TRBJ1-6 and V is TRBV27; 7 bases align to TRBD1. The germline CDR1 and CDR2 sequences are MNHEY and SMNVEV (reference sequence). After removal of 10 bases from V and 1 base from J, the junction contained 7 bases not matched to a gene. This CDR3 is 15 amino acids long. This CDR3 reads CATLDRESYNSPLHF. In DNA form, the CDR3 reads TGTGCCACCCTCGACAGGGAATCCTATAATTCACCCCTCCACTTT.

The chain couples TRBV11-2 to TRBJ2-7; D is possibly TRBD2 (5 bases). The CDR3 sequence is 13 residues long. Trimming shortened V by 7 bases and J by 1 base, and 11 bases separated the two germline ends. CDR1 and CDR2 from the germline V gene are SGHAT and FQNNGV. The CDR3 coding sequence is TGTGCCAGCATCCTTCGAGGGTCCTACGAGCAGTACTTC. It encodes CASILRGSYEQYF.

As concerns this clone: This specimen includes other DNA sequences encoding the same CDR3. CDR3 in DNA: TGCGCCAGCAGCTTGGGTACAGGGGGAACTGAAGCTTTCTTT. Translated, it gives CASSLGTGGTEAFF. V and J are TRBV5-1 and TRBJ1-1; 8 nucleotides align to TRBD1. The CDR3 totals 14 residues. The V gene's germline CDR1 is SGHRS and CDR2 YFSETQ. V lost 0 bases, J lost 5 bases, and 3 bases stayed unmatched.

This sequence joins TRBV25-1 and TRBJ2-5, with 11 bases fitting TRBD1. The CDR3 is 12 residues long. CDR1 and CDR2 from the germline V gene are MGHDK and SYGVNS. The CDR3 protein is CAAGQGGETQYF. CDR3 DNA: TGTGCGGCGGGACAGGGGGGAGAGACCCAGTACTTC.

The chain uses TRBV10-3 and TRBJ1-3, with D possibly being TRBD1 (6 bases). This CDR3 comprises 19 residues. Looked up from germline, CDR1 is ENHRY and CDR2 is SYGVKD. Trimming removed 2 bases at V and 8 bases at J, with 28 bases between. CDR3 sequence (DNA): TGTGCCATCAGTGAGCTCTTTTCTGAGTATGCGGGGAGGGGGGACACCATATATTTT. Its translation is CAISELFSEYAGRGDTIYF.

This chain connects TRBV11-2 to TRBJ2-2, with D tentatively TRBD2 (7 bases). CDR1 is SGHAT, CDR2 FQNNGV, per germline. Between the trimmed V and J ends, which lost 2 bases and 4 bases, there was a span of 11 bases. The CDR3 spans 15 residues. The CDR3 here is CASSLLGGGTGELFF. CDR3 coding DNA: TGTGCCAGCAGCTTACTAGGGGGGGGCACCGGGGAGCTGTTTTTT.

This rearrangement joins TRBV5-1 to TRBJ1-2; D unclear. With 0 bases removed from V and 9 bases from J, the gap between germline ends came to 12 bases. In germline, CDR1 is SGHRS, CDR2 YFSETQ. The CDR3 extends over 13 amino acids. CDR3 in amino acids: CASSLGAVPSYTF. In nucleotides, the CDR3 is TGCGCCAGCAGCTTGGGGGCAGTACCTAGCTACACCTTC. The complete variable domain, with remaining parts taken from reference TRBV5-1 and TRBJ1-2, reads KAGVTQTPRYLIKTRGQQVTLSCSPISGHRSVSWYQQTPGQGLQFLFEYFSETQRNKGNFPGRFSGRQFSNSRSEMNVSTLELGDSALYLCASSLGAVPSYTFGSGTRLTVV.